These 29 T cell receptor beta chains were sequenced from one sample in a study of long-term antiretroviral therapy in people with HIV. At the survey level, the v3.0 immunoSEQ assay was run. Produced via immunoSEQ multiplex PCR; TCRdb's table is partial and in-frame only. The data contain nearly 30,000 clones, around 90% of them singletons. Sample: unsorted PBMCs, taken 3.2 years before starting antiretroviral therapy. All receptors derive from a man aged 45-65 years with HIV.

CDR3 bases: TGTGCCAGCAGACCTCCGGGACTAGCGTCGGGCACCGGGGAGCTGTTTTTT. It specifies CASRPPGLASGTGELFF. The J gene is TRBJ2-2, the V gene TRBV7-9; 10 bases are a match to TRBD2. V was pared by 6 bases and J by 4 bases, with 11 bases of the junction left unmatched. Germline V lookup: CDR1 SEHNR, CDR2 FQNEAQ (reference sequence). The CDR3 extends over 17 amino acids.

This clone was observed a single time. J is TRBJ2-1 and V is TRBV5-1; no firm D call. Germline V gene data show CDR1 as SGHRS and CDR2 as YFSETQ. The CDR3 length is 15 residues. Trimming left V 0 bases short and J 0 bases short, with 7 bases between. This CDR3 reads CASSLDLSSYNEQFF. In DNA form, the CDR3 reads TGCGCCAGCAGCTTGGACCTTAGCTCCTACAATGAGCAGTTCTTC.

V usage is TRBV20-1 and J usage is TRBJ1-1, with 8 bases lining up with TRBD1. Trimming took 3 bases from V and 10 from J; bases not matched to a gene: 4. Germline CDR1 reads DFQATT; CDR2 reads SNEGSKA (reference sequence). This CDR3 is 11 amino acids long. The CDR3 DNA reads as TGCAGTGCTAGCCATACAGGGGGAGCTTTCTTT. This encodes CSASHTGGAFF.

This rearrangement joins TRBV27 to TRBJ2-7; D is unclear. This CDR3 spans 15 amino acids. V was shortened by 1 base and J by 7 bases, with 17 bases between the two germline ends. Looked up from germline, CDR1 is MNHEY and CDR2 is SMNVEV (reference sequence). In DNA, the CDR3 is TGTGCCAGCAGTTTATTTCACCTGAGGATTGGTGAGCAGTACTTC. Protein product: CASSLFHLRIGEQYF.

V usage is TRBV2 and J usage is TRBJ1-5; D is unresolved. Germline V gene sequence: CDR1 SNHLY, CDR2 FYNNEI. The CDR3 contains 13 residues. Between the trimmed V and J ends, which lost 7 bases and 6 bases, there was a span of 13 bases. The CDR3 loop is CASNLGRRQPQHF. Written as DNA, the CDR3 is TGTGCCAGCAACTTGGGCCGGCGTCAGCCCCAGCATTTT.

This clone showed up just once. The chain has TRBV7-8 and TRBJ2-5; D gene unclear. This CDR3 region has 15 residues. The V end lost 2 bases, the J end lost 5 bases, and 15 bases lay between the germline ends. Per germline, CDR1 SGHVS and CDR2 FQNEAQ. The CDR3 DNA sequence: TGTGCCAGCAGCTTAACGTGGGTGATCGGGGAGACCCAGTACTTC. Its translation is CASSLTWVIGETQYF.

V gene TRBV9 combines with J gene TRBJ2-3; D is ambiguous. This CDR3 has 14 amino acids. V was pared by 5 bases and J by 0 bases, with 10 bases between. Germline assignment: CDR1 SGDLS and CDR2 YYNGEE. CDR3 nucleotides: TGTGCCAGCAGTCCTCAGCTCAGCACAGATACGCAGTATTTT. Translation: CASSPQLSTDTQYF.

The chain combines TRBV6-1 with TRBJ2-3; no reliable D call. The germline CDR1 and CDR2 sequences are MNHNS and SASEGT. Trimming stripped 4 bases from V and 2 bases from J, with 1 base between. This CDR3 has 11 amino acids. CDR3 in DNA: TGTGCCAGCAGTGCCACAGATACGCAGTATTTT. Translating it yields CASSATDTQYF.

The CDR3 spells CASSYISRDAEAFF. CDR3 bases: TGTGCCAGCAGTTACATTTCGCGCGACGCTGAAGCTTTCTTT. The chain joins TRBV6-5 to TRBJ1-1; no clear D gene. CDR3 size: 14 residues. Per the germline V gene, CDR1 is MNHEY and CDR2 is SVGAGI. The germline V and J ends were trimmed by 2 bases and 6 bases, with 13 bases remaining between them.

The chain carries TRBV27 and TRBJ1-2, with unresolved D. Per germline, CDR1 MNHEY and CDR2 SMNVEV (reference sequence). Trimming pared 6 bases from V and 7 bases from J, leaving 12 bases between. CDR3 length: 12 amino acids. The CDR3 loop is CASSTTAGGYTF. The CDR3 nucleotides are TGTGCCAGCAGCACAACCGCGGGTGGCTACACCTTC.

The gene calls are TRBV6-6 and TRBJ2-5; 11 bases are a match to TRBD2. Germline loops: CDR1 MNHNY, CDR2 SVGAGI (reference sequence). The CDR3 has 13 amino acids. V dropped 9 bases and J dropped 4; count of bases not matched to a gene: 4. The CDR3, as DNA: TGTGCCAGTGGGCTAGCGGGAGGAGAGACCCAGTACTTC. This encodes CASGLAGGETQYF.

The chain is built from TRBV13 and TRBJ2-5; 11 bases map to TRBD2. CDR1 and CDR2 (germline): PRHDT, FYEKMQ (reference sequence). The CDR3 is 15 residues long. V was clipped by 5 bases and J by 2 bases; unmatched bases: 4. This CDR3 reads CASSNRLAGQETQYF. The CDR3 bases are TGTGCCAGCAGCAACCGACTAGCGGGGCAAGAGACCCAGTACTTC.

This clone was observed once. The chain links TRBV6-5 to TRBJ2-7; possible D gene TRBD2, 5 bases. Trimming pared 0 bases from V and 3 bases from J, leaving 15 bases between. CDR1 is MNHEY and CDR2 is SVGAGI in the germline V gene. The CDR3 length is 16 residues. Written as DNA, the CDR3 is TGTGCCAGCAGTTACTCAGGGAGCGGCTCAAACTACGAGCAGTACTTC. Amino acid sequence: CASSYSGSGSNYEQYF.

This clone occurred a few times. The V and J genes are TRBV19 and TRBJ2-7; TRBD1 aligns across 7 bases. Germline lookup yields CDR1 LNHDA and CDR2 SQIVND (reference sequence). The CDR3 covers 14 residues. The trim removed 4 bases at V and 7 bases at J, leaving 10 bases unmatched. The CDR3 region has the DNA TGTGCCAGTAGTACCACTCGACAGGGAAGAGAGCAGTACTTC. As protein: CASSTTRQGREQYF. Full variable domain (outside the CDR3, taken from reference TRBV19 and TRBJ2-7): DGGITQSPKYLFRKEGQNVTLSCEQNLNHDAMYWYRQDPGQGLRLIYYSQIVNDFQKGDIAEGYSVSREKKESFPLTVTSAQKNPTAFYLCASSTTRQGREQYFGPGTRLTVT.

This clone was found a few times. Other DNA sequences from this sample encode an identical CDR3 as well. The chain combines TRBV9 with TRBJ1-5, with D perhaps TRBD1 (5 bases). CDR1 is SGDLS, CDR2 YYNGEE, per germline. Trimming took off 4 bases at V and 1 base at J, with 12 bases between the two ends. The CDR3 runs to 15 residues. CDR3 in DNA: TGTGCCAGCAGCCCGGGGGGAGGGAGCAATCAGCCCCAGCATTTT. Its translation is CASSPGGGSNQPQHF.

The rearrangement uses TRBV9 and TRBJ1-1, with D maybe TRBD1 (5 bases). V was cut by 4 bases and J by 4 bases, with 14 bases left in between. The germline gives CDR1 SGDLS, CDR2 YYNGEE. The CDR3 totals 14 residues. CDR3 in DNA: TGTGCCAGCAGCAAGGGTGGACAAAGCACTGAAGCTTTCTTT. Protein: CASSKGGQSTEAFF.

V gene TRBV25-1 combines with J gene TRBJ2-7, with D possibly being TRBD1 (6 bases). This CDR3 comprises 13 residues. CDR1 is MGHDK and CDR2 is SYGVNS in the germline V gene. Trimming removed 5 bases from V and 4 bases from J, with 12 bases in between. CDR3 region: CASSKGRGYEQYF. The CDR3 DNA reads TGTGCCAGCAGTAAGGGCAGGGGTTACGAGCAGTACTTC.

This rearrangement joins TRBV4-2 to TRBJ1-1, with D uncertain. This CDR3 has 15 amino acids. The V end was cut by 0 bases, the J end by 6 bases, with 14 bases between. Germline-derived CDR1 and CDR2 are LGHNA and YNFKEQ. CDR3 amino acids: CASSQEAYVVAEAFF. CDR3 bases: TGTGCCAGCAGCCAAGAAGCCTATGTTGTCGCTGAAGCTTTCTTT.

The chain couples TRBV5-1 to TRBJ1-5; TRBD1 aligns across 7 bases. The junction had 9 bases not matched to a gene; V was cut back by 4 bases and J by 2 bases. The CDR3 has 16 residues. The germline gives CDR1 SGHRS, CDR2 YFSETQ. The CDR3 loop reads CASSPGDSRGNQPQHF. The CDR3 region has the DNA TGCGCCAGCAGCCCGGGGGACAGTAGGGGCAATCAGCCCCAGCATTTT.

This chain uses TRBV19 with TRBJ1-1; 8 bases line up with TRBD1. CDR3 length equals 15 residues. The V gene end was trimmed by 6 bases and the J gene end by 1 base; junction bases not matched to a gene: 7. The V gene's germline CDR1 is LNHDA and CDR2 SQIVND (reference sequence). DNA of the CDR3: TGTGCCAGTAGGGCCTCGGACAGGGAGAACACTGAAGCTTTCTTT. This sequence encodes CASRASDRENTEAFF.

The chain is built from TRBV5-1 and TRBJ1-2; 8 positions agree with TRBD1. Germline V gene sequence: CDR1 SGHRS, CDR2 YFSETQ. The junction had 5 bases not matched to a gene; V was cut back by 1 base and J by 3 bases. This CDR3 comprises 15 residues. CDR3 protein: CASSLITGGDYGYTF. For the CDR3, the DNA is TGCGCCAGCAGCTTGATAACAGGGGGAGACTATGGCTACACCTTC.

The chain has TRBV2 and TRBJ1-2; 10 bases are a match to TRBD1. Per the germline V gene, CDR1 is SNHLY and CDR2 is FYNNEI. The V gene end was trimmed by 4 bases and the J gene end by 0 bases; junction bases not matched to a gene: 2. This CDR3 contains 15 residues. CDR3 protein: CASSATGGANYGYTF. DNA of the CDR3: TGTGCCAGCAGTGCGACAGGGGGCGCTAACTATGGCTACACCTTC.

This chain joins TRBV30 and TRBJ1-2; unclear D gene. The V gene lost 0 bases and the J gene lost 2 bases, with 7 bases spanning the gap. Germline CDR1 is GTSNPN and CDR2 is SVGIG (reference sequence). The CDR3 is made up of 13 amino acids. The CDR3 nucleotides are TGTGCCTGGAGTGTACTGCGGAACTATGGCTACACCTTC. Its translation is CAWSVLRNYGYTF. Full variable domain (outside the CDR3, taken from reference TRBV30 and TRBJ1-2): SQTIHQWPATLVQPVGSPLSLECTVEGTSNPNLYWYRQAAGRGLQLLFYSVGIGQISSEVPQNLSASRPQDRQFILSSKKLLLSDSGFYLCAWSVLRNYGYTFGSGTRLTVV.

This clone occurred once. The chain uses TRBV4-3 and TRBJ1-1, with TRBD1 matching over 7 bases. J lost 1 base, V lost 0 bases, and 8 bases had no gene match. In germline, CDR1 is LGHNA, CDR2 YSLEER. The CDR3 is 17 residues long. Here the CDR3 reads CASSQDGLEGANTEAFF. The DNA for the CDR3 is TGCGCCAGCAGCCAAGATGGGCTCGAGGGGGCGAACACTGAAGCTTTCTTT.

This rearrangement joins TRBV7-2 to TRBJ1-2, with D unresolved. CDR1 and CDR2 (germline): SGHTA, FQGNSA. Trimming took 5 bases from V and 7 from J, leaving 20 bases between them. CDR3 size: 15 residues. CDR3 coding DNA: TGTGCCAGCAGCGCGAGACCCGGAGAAGGTTTTGGCTACACCTTC. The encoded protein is CASSARPGEGFGYTF.

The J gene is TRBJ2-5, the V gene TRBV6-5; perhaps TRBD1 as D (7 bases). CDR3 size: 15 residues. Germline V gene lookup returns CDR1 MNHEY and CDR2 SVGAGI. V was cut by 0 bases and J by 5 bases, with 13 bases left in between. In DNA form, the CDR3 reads TGTGCCAGCAGTTACTCCTTGACAGGGAGGGAGACCCAGTACTTC. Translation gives CASSYSLTGRETQYF.

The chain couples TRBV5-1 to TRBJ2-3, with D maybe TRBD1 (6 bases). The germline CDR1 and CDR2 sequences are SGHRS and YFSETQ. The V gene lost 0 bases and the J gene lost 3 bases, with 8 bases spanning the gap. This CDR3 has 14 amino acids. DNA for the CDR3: TGCGCCAGCAGCTTGGAGGACAGTACAGATACGCAGTATTTT. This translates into CASSLEDSTDTQYF.

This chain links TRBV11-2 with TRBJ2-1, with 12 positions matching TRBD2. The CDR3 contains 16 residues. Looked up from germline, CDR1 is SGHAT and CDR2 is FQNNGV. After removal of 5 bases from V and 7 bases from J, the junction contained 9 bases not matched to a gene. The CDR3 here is CASSSILAGGRNEQFF. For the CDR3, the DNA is TGTGCCAGCAGCAGTATTCTAGCGGGAGGGCGAAATGAGCAGTTCTTC.

CDR3 in DNA: TGTGCCAGCTCACCCCGCCGGAACACTGAAGCTTTCTTT. Protein sequence: CASSPRRNTEAFF. The chain is built from TRBV18 and TRBJ1-1; D remains ambiguous. With 3 bases removed from V and 1 base from J, the gap between germline ends came to 6 bases. The CDR3 extends over 13 amino acids. Germline V gives CDR1 KGHSH, CDR2 LQKENI.